Presented here are 29 T cell receptor beta chains from one specimen sequenced in a study of T cell responses to AZD1222 COVID-19 vaccine. Assay: immunoSEQ multiplex PCR; the TCRdb copy retains only in-frame clones and omits some. The table includes 150,000 to 200,000 clones, 85% to 90% detected once. Sequencing used peripheral blood, obtained on day 0 of AZD1222 vaccination. The receptors shown here come from an adult in good health.

The chain uses TRBV11-2 and TRBJ2-1, with 8 nucleotides matching TRBD1. The CDR3 is 18 amino acids. J lost 4 bases, V lost 4 bases, and 15 bases had no gene match. Germline assignment: CDR1 SGHAT and CDR2 FQNNGV. The CDR3, as DNA: TGTGCCAGCAGCTCCCAAGGGACAGGACAGAGAGCGTACAATGAGCAGTTCTTC. It encodes CASSSQGTGQRAYNEQFF.

V usage is TRBV30 and J usage is TRBJ1-5; 7 bases fit TRBD1. The CDR3 has 14 residues. Germline CDR1 GTSNPN, CDR2 SVGIG (reference sequence). The ends lost 5 bases at V and 2 bases at J; junction bases unmatched: 6. The CDR3 reads CAWSRGNGNQPQHF. CDR3 bases: TGTGCCTGGTCCAGGGGGAATGGCAATCAGCCCCAGCATTTT.

The genes are TRBV28 and TRBJ2-3, with 14 positions matching TRBD2. The germline gives CDR1 MDHEN, CDR2 SYDVKM. The CDR3 contains 18 residues. Trimming took 4 bases from V and 2 from J; bases not matched to a gene: 8. CDR3 DNA sequence: TGTGCCAGCAGTTCCCCCAGACTAGCGGGAGGGTCCACAGATACGCAGTATTTT. It codes for CASSSPRLAGGSTDTQYF.

The chain recombines TRBV30 with TRBJ2-2; D unresolved. The CDR3 is 13 residues long. The V gene lost 3 bases and the J gene lost 3 bases, with 8 bases spanning the gap. Germline CDR1 GTSNPN, CDR2 SVGIG (reference sequence). The CDR3 spells CAWRGYYTGELFF. CDR3 bases: TGTGCCTGGAGGGGGTATTACACCGGGGAGCTGTTTTTT. Filled out from reference TRBV30 and TRBJ2-2, the complete variable domain reads SQTIHQWPATLVQPVGSPLSLECTVEGTSNPNLYWYRQAAGRGLQLLFYSVGIGQISSEVPQNLSASRPQDRQFILSSKKLLLSDSGFYLCAWRGYYTGELFFGEGSRLTVL.

The rearrangement joins TRBV9 to TRBJ2-1; 7 bases align to TRBD2. Germline CDR1 is SGDLS and CDR2 is YYNGEE. J was trimmed by 6 bases and V by 2 bases; bases with no gene match: 8. The CDR3 extends over 15 amino acids. The CDR3 sequence: CASSVGTTDGNEQFF. The CDR3 DNA is TGTGCCAGCAGCGTGGGGACTACCGACGGCAATGAGCAGTTCTTC.

This chain links TRBV19 with TRBJ1-2; TRBD1 might be the D (5 bases). Germline CDR1 LNHDA, CDR2 SQIVND (reference sequence). V was trimmed by 1 base and J by 8 bases, leaving 11 bases between them. This CDR3 is built from 13 residues. The CDR3: CASSIVRGSGYTF. The CDR3 nucleotides read TGTGCCAGTAGTATAGTACGGGGCTCGGGCTACACCTTC. Drawing the rest from reference TRBV19 and TRBJ1-2, the complete variable domain is DGGITQSPKYLFRKEGQNVTLSCEQNLNHDAMYWYRQDPGQGLRLIYYSQIVNDFQKGDIAEGYSVSREKKESFPLTVTSAQKNPTAFYLCASSIVRGSGYTFGSGTRLTVV.

The gene calls are TRBV29-1 and TRBJ2-5, with D perhaps matching TRBD2 (6 bases). Trimming pared 0 bases from V and 6 bases from J, leaving 11 bases between. The CDR3 consists of 13 residues. Germline V gene sequence: CDR1 SQVTM, CDR2 ANQGSEA. The CDR3 coding sequence is TGCAGCGTTGAAGATCGGGGGAAACAGACCCAGTACTTC. Translation: CSVEDRGKQTQYF.

The chain couples TRBV29-1 to TRBJ2-6, with no clear D. Germline CDR1 SQVTM, CDR2 ANQGSEA. There are 13 residues in the CDR3. V shed 5 bases and J shed 2 bases, with 7 bases lying between them. CDR3 sequence (DNA): TGCAGCGTTTTCAGCCCTGGGGCCAACGTCCTGACTTTC. Residues: CSVFSPGANVLTF.

The genes are TRBV9 and TRBJ2-1, with D tentatively TRBD2 (6 bases). The CDR3 consists of 15 residues. Germline loops: CDR1 SGDLS, CDR2 YYNGEE. Trimming shortened V by 3 bases and J by 2 bases, and 12 bases separated the two germline ends. CDR3 amino acids: CASSGIAATYNEQFF. The DNA for the CDR3 is TGTGCCAGCAGCGGAATAGCGGCCACCTACAATGAGCAGTTCTTC. Supplemented by reference TRBV9 and TRBJ2-1, the full variable domain reads DSGVTQTPKHLITATGQRVTLRCSPRSGDLSVYWYQQSLDQGLQFLIQYYNGEERAKGNILERFSAQQFPDLHSELNLSSLELGDSALYFCASSGIAATYNEQFFGPGTRLTVL.

Turning to this clone: Other nucleotide sequences from this sample produce the same CDR3. J is TRBJ1-1 and V is TRBV2, with D possibly being TRBD1 (5 bases). The V and J ends lost 6 bases and 2 bases respectively, with 10 bases between them. Germline V gene sequence: CDR1 SNHLY, CDR2 FYNNEI. This CDR3 spans 13 amino acids. The DNA of the CDR3 is TGTGCCAGCAGCAGGGATTCTAACACTGAAGCTTTCTTT. Amino acids: CASSRDSNTEAFF.

The J gene is TRBJ1-6, the V gene TRBV20-1; maybe TRBD1 (6 bases). V was cut by 3 bases and J by 7 bases, with 10 bases left in between. The V gene's germline CDR1 is DFQATT and CDR2 SNEGSKA (reference sequence). There are 13 residues in the CDR3. CDR3 loop: CSASQQGNSPLHF. As DNA, the CDR3 is TGCAGTGCTAGTCAGCAGGGGAATTCACCCCTCCACTTT.

This chain uses TRBV5-4 with TRBJ1-1; tentative D call: TRBD1 (6 bases). The CDR3 length is 14 residues. The V and J ends lost 4 bases and 7 bases respectively, with 17 bases between them. In germline, CDR1 is SGHNT, CDR2 YYREEE (reference sequence). CDR3 loop: CASSRGDRGREAFF. The CDR3 DNA sequence: TGTGCCAGCAGCCGAGGGGACCGGGGGCGTGAAGCTTTCTTT.

The genes are TRBV5-5 and TRBJ2-5; 8 bases fit TRBD1. The CDR3 is 18 residues long. The V segment lost 4 bases and the J segment 5 bases; nucleotides outside the gene matches: 19. The V gene's germline CDR1 is SGHKS and CDR2 YYEKEE (reference sequence). Here the CDR3 DNA reads TGTGCCAGCAGCCCACAAGGGCTGCCAGGGGGCGCCGGGGAGACCCAGTACTTC. It yields the protein CASSPQGLPGGAGETQYF.

The chain recombines TRBV29-1 with TRBJ1-1; no definite D call. This CDR3 is 13 amino acids long. CDR1 and CDR2 from the germline V gene are SQVTM and ANQGSEA. V was trimmed by 6 bases and J by 5 bases, leaving 16 bases between them. CDR3 sequence (DNA): TGCAGCGTCCCGGGCCGGGGAGGGACTGAAGCTTTCTTT. Residues: CSVPGRGGTEAFF.

J is TRBJ2-1 and V is TRBV4-1; the D gene is possibly TRBD2 (6 bases). The CDR3 sequence is 15 residues long. Deletions cut 1 base from V and 7 bases from J, with 14 bases between. Per the germline V gene, CDR1 is MGHRA and CDR2 is YSYEKL. CDR3 in amino acids: CASSQGGVVGNEQFF. Written as DNA, the CDR3 is TGCGCCAGCAGCCAAGGGGGGGTGGTAGGTAATGAGCAGTTCTTC.

V is TRBV30 and J is TRBJ1-1; D is undetermined. The CDR3 runs to 15 residues. V lost 3 bases, J lost 5 bases, and 19 bases lay in between. Germline CDR1 reads GTSNPN; CDR2 reads SVGIG (reference sequence). This CDR3 reads CAWSFLVRVSTEAFF. CDR3 coding DNA: TGTGCCTGGAGCTTTCTGGTGAGGGTTTCTACTGAAGCTTTCTTT.

The chain has TRBV19 and TRBJ1-4; D perhaps matches TRBD1 (5 bases). V gave up 5 bases and J gave up 7 bases, with 17 bases separating them. The CDR3 length is 15 residues. In germline, CDR1 is LNHDA, CDR2 SQIVND (reference sequence). CDR3 bases: TGTGCCAGTAGTCCACCCTCGGGGGTGGGTGAAAAACTGTTTTTT. Translation gives CASSPPSGVGEKLFF.

V is TRBV2 and J is TRBJ1-1; no clear D. V was shortened by 4 bases and J by 5 bases, with 11 bases between the two germline ends. Germline V gene lookup returns CDR1 SNHLY and CDR2 FYNNEI. The CDR3 is 13 residues long. The CDR3 protein is CASSGQAGTEAFF. In DNA, the CDR3 is TGTGCCAGCAGTGGCCAGGCGGGGACTGAAGCTTTCTTT.

The V gene is TRBV6-5, the J gene TRBJ1-5; no firm D call. The germline V gene encodes CDR1 MNHEY and CDR2 SVGAGI. Trimming pared 9 bases from V and 3 bases from J, leaving 18 bases between. This CDR3 is 15 amino acids long. This CDR3 reads CASQSSPGPNQPQHF. In DNA, the CDR3 is TGTGCCAGTCAAAGTTCCCCCGGGCCCAATCAGCCCCAGCATTTT.

The genes are TRBV27 and TRBJ1-1; TRBD1 might be the D (5 bases). Germline CDR1 is MNHEY and CDR2 is SMNVEV (reference sequence). There are 16 residues in the CDR3. Trimming shortened V by 8 bases and J by 0 bases, and 19 bases separated the two germline ends. The CDR3, as DNA: TGTGCCAGCTCCCTCTGGGGGGGGAAGCTGAACACTGAAGCTTTCTTT. As protein: CASSLWGGKLNTEAFF.

The chain carries TRBV5-6 and TRBJ1-5; D gene uncertain. There are 16 residues in the CDR3. The germline V gene encodes CDR1 SGHDT and CDR2 YYEEEE. V dropped 4 bases and J dropped 3 bases, with 17 bases sitting between them. The CDR3 here is CASSTRKEIANQPQHF. The CDR3 DNA follows: TGTGCCAGCAGCACCCGGAAAGAGATAGCCAATCAGCCCCAGCATTTT.

The V gene is TRBV28, the J gene TRBJ1-5; no clear D. CDR1 and CDR2 (germline): MDHEN, SYDVKM. Trimming shortened V by 6 bases and J by 1 base, and 13 bases separated the two germline ends. CDR3 size: 15 residues. CDR3 nucleotides: TGTGCCAGCAGACCGGTGCCAGCGAGCAATCAGCCCCAGCATTTT. Protein: CASRPVPASNQPQHF.

J is TRBJ2-3 and V is TRBV4-3; 7 nucleotides match TRBD2. The CDR3 sequence is 17 residues long. V trimming: 0 bases; J trimming: 6 bases; junction bases outside the gene matches: 12. Germline CDR1 reads LGHNA; CDR2 reads YSLEER. The CDR3 sequence: CASSQDVSGLLSDTQYF. Written as DNA, the CDR3 is TGCGCCAGCAGCCAAGATGTTAGCGGGCTTTTATCCGATACGCAGTATTTT.

This chain links TRBV11-2 with TRBJ2-3; D perhaps matches TRBD2 (6 bases). CDR1 is SGHAT, CDR2 FQNNGV, per germline. The CDR3 loop spans 17 amino acids. The V end lost 1 base, the J end lost 2 bases, and 16 bases lay between the germline ends. As DNA, the CDR3 is TGTGCCAGCAGCTTAGTCTCCGTTGCGGGGACCACAGATACGCAGTATTTT. It yields the protein CASSLVSVAGTTDTQYF.

The chain couples TRBV5-4 to TRBJ2-2, with TRBD2 matching over 8 bases. The CDR3 sequence is 13 residues long. From germline, CDR1 is SGHNT and CDR2 YYREEE (reference sequence). V shed 5 bases and J 10 bases; nucleotides not matched to a gene: 7. CDR3 residues: CASRPGLAAELFF. CDR3 bases: TGTGCCAGCAGACCCGGACTAGCCGCGGAGCTGTTTTTT.

V gene TRBV28 combines with J gene TRBJ1-5, with 8 bases aligning to TRBD1. The germline V gene encodes CDR1 MDHEN and CDR2 SYDVKM. Trimming cost V 1 base and J 4 bases; bases outside gene matches: 3. The CDR3 is 15 residues long. The CDR3 reads CASSLFGQGNQPQHF. CDR3 in DNA: TGTGCCAGCAGTTTATTCGGACAGGGTAATCAGCCCCAGCATTTT.

The DNA of the CDR3 is TGTGCCAGCAGCCGAACAGGGCTTGGCGAAAAACTGTTTTTT. Translating gives CASSRTGLGEKLFF. The chain combines TRBV7-9 with TRBJ1-4; tentative D call: TRBD1 (6 bases). CDR1 is SEHNR and CDR2 is FQNEAQ in the germline V gene (reference sequence). V shed 5 bases and J shed 8 bases, with 15 bases lying between them. The CDR3 sequence is 14 residues long.

The rearrangement links TRBV21-1 to TRBJ2-7; the table's D call of TRBD2 was not tested on the DNA. TRBV21-1 is a documented pseudogene. This CDR3 region has 16 residues. Here the CDR3 reads CASSKGKRGVPYEQYV. CDR3 sequence (DNA): TGTGCCAGCAGCAAGGGTAAGCGGGGGGTCCCCTACGAGCAGTACGTC.

The V call is TRBV6-2 or TRBV6-3, the J call TRBJ1-6; D not resolved. CDR3 length: 15 residues. The germline V gene encodes CDR1 MNHEY and CDR2 SVGEGT. Trimming shortened V by 4 bases and J by 6 bases, and 13 bases separated the two germline ends. The CDR3 sequence: CASSWFVRTNSPLHF. The CDR3 nucleotides read TGTGCCAGCAGTTGGTTTGTGAGGACTAATTCACCCCTCCACTTT.